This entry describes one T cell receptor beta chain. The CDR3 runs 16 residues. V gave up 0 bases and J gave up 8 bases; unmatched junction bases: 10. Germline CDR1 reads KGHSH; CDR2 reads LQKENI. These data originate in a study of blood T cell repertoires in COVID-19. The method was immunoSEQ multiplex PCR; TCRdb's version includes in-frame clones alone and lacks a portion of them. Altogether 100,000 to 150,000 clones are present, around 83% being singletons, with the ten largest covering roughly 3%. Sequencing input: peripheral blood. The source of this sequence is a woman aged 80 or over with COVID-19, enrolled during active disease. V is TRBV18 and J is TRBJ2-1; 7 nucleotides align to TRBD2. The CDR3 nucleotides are TGTGCCAGCTCACCACCGGTCCGGGAGGCTAAGGATGAGCAGTTCTTC. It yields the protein CASSPPVREAKDEQFF.